A single sample is the source of the 32 T cell receptor beta chains below, sequenced in a study of Ad26.COV2.S vaccination and SARS-CoV-2 variants. Indicated treatment: about 20 received Ad26.COV2.S at low or high dose, single or two shots; roughly five received placebo; per-sample allocation not given. Each sample was drawn 63 days after the first injection (of vaccine or placebo). The data were produced by immunoSEQ multiplex PCR, yet TCRdb's version contains in-frame clones alone and is incomplete. The repertoire holds roughly 320,000 clones, with around four fifths as singletons. Source: peripheral blood, taken in a trial of Ad26.COV2.S vaccine versus placebo. Receptors were obtained from a person aged 18-65 years who received the Ad26.COV2.S COVID-19 vaccine or a placebo.

The chain links TRBV29-1 to TRBJ2-7, with D tentatively TRBD2 (8 bases). V shed 6 bases and J shed 4 bases, with 19 bases lying between them. The CDR3 has 14 amino acids. Germline V gene lookup returns CDR1 SQVTM and CDR2 ANQGSEA. The CDR3 spells CSVGGDREKYEQYF. In DNA form, the CDR3 reads TGCAGCGTCGGGGGGGACAGAGAAAAGTACGAGCAGTACTTC.

V gene TRBV9 combines with J gene TRBJ2-7; no clear D gene. From germline, CDR1 is SGDLS and CDR2 YYNGEE. The germline V and J ends were trimmed by 0 bases and 7 bases, with 17 bases remaining between them. The CDR3 covers 15 residues. The CDR3 bases are TGTGCCAGCAGCGTAGAAAGATCCGCCCGTGGTGAGCAGTACTTC. Its protein product is CASSVERSARGEQYF.

The CDR3 here is CASSQGEGAGSPLHF. The CDR3 region has the DNA TGCGCCAGCAGCCAAGGGGAGGGGGCAGGTTCACCCCTCCACTTT. This chain links TRBV4-1 with TRBJ1-6, with 7 positions matching TRBD1. The CDR3 runs 15 residues. J was trimmed by 9 bases and V by 1 base; bases with no gene match: 6. Germline V gene sequence: CDR1 MGHRA, CDR2 YSYEKL.

The CDR3 spells CASSYGSGYEQYF. The CDR3 region has the DNA TGTGCCAGCAGTTACGGGAGCGGCTACGAGCAGTACTTC. The gene calls are TRBV6-5 and TRBJ2-7; a weak D match, TRBD2 (5 bases). CDR1 MNHEY and CDR2 SVGAGI come from the germline V gene. V dropped 2 bases and J dropped 3 bases, with 8 bases sitting between them. This CDR3 contains 13 residues.

This chain uses TRBV19 with TRBJ1-5; TRBD1 matches at 8 bases. CDR3 size: 15 residues. Trimming took 2 bases from V and 1 from J; bases not matched to a gene: 1. Germline-derived CDR1 and CDR2 are LNHDA and SQIVND (reference sequence). The CDR3 coding sequence is TGTGCCAGTAGTATACAGGGGGCCAGCAATCAGCCCCAGCATTTT. Amino acid sequence: CASSIQGASNQPQHF.

This clone was detected only a few times. V and J are TRBV7-3 and TRBJ1-1, with 7 nucleotides matching TRBD1. V dropped 3 bases and J dropped 8; count of bases not matched to a gene: 6. The CDR3 extends over 13 amino acids. Looked up from germline, CDR1 is SGHTA and CDR2 is FQGTGA. The CDR3 is CASSFNVGGEAFF. The CDR3 region has the DNA TGTGCCAGCAGCTTCAACGTAGGGGGCGAAGCTTTCTTT.

The gene calls are TRBV18 and TRBJ2-1; unclear D gene. Trimming left V 6 bases short and J 7 bases short, with 16 bases between. This CDR3 is 14 amino acids long. CDR1 is KGHSH, CDR2 LQKENI, per germline. The CDR3 DNA sequence: TGTGCCAGCTCTCCCCAGTTAGGTCCAAATGAGCAGTTCTTC. Its protein product is CASSPQLGPNEQFF.

V usage is TRBV7-9 and J usage is TRBJ2-1, with 11 nucleotides matching TRBD1. Germline CDR1 SEHNR, CDR2 FQNEAQ (reference sequence). Trimming took 1 base from V and 6 from J; bases not matched to a gene: 8. The CDR3 has 17 residues. The CDR3 loop is CASSLGGTGGVGNEQFF. The CDR3 DNA is TGTGCCAGCAGCTTAGGAGGGACAGGGGGTGTTGGCAATGAGCAGTTCTTC. Full variable domain (rest looked up from reference TRBV7-9 and TRBJ2-1): DTGVSQNPRHKITKRGQNVTFRCDPISEHNRLYWYRQTLGQGPEFLTYFQNEAQLEKSRLLSDRFSAERPKGSFSTLEIQRTEQGDSAMYLCASSLGGTGGVGNEQFFGPGTRLTVL.

The chain couples TRBV5-5 to TRBJ2-5, with 11 bases fitting TRBD2. Germline CDR1 and CDR2: SGHKS and YYEKEE (reference sequence). V dropped 0 bases and J dropped 4; count of bases not matched to a gene: 2. The CDR3 has 15 amino acids. The CDR3, as DNA: TGTGCCAGCAGCTTGGTTAGCGGGGGGGTAGAGACCCAGTACTTC. It codes for CASSLVSGGVETQYF.

The chain uses TRBV5-4 and TRBJ2-3, with D unresolved. Trimming cost V 4 bases and J 0 bases, with 12 bases left between them. This CDR3 contains 15 residues. Germline CDR1 SGHNT, CDR2 YYREEE (reference sequence). The CDR3 loop reads CASSDSKRSTDTQYF. CDR3 sequence (DNA): TGTGCCAGCAGCGATTCTAAGCGTAGCACAGATACGCAGTATTTT. Combining the CDR3 with reference TRBV5-4 and TRBJ2-3 gives the whole variable domain ETGVTQSPTHLIKTRGQQVTLRCSSQSGHNTVSWYQQALGQGPQFIFQYYREEENGRGNFPPRFSGLQFPNYSSELNVNALELDDSALYLCASSDSKRSTDTQYFGPGTRLTVL.

The V gene is TRBV7-6, the J gene TRBJ1-1; the match to TRBD1 covers 7 bases. Germline V gene data show CDR1 as SGHVS and CDR2 as FNYEAQ. Trimming cost V 1 base and J 0 bases; bases outside gene matches: 5. CDR3 length equals 16 residues. The CDR3 DNA sequence: TGTGCCAGCAGCTTAGTGGTAGGGGGCATGAACACTGAAGCTTTCTTT. It encodes CASSLVVGGMNTEAFF.

The V and J genes are TRBV18 and TRBJ2-3, with D possibly being TRBD1 (6 bases). V was trimmed by 3 bases and J by 2 bases, leaving 12 bases between them. The V gene's germline CDR1 is KGHSH and CDR2 LQKENI. The CDR3 covers 15 residues. The chain's CDR3 is CASSPGTLTTDTQYF. Here the CDR3 DNA reads TGTGCCAGCTCACCCGGGACACTAACCACAGATACGCAGTATTTT.

The CDR3 sequence: CASSPAWRGGNIRKQYF. CDR3 sequence (DNA): TGTGCCAGCAGCCCAGCTTGGAGGGGGGGCAACATCCGGAAGCAGTACTTC. J is TRBJ2-7 and V is TRBV28, with D maybe TRBD2 (7 bases). The CDR3 is 17 amino acids. Between the trimmed V and J ends, which lost 6 bases and 8 bases, there was a span of 29 bases. Per the germline V gene, CDR1 is MDHEN and CDR2 is SYDVKM. Filled out from reference TRBV28 and TRBJ2-7, the complete variable domain reads DVKVTQSSRYLVKRTGEKVFLECVQDMDHENMFWYRQDPGLGLRLIYFSYDVKMKEKGDIPEGYSVSREKKERFSLILESASTNQTSMYLCASSPAWRGGNIRKQYFGPGTRLTVT.

The chain is built from TRBV19 and TRBJ1-2, with D possibly being TRBD1 (5 bases). The CDR3 totals 13 residues. V was cut by 3 bases and J by 7 bases, with 12 bases left in between. Germline V gives CDR1 LNHDA, CDR2 SQIVND (reference sequence). The CDR3 nucleotides are TGTGCCAGTAGTATTCCAGGGACGCGTGGCTACACCTTC. This codes for CASSIPGTRGYTF.

This chain uses TRBV29-1 with TRBJ1-2, with D hard to call. The CDR3 runs 14 residues. Per germline, CDR1 SQVTM and CDR2 ANQGSEA. V lost 5 bases and J lost 2, with 15 bases in between. The CDR3 nucleotides are TGCAGCGTTCTCCCACAGCGGCTGAACTATGGCTACACCTTC. Amino acids: CSVLPQRLNYGYTF.

The chain recombines TRBV9 with TRBJ2-5, with D hard to call. The CDR3 covers 14 residues. CDR1 and CDR2 from the germline V gene are SGDLS and YYNGEE. Trimming pared 2 bases from V and 5 bases from J, leaving 13 bases between. The CDR3 coding sequence is TGTGCCAGCAGCGTCAACCACGCGTGGGAGACCCAGTACTTC. It specifies CASSVNHAWETQYF.

V and J are TRBV7-2 and TRBJ2-3, with D possibly matching TRBD1 (5 bases). CDR1 and CDR2 from the germline V gene are SGHTA and FQGNSA. Trimming left V 2 bases short and J 6 bases short, with 12 bases between. This CDR3 is built from 14 residues. The CDR3, as DNA: TGTGCCAGCAGCTTAACCAGGGATGGGGATACGCAGTATTTT. It is translated as CASSLTRDGDTQYF.

V and J are TRBV5-1 and TRBJ2-1; D possibly corresponds to TRBD2 (5 bases). V lost 0 bases to trimming and J lost 9 bases, with 7 bases between them. The CDR3 is 12 residues long. The germline V gene encodes CDR1 SGHRS and CDR2 YFSETQ. The CDR3 spells CASSLAGFEQFF. CDR3 in DNA: TGCGCCAGCAGCTTGGCGGGGTTTGAGCAGTTCTTC.

V is TRBV5-5 and J is TRBJ2-1, with D unresolved. The CDR3 has 15 amino acids. Trimming shortened V by 4 bases and J by 3 bases, and 14 bases separated the two germline ends. Germline CDR1 is SGHKS and CDR2 is YYEKEE (reference sequence). CDR3 amino acids: CASSKMDPRYNEQFF. The CDR3 DNA reads TGTGCCAGCAGCAAAATGGACCCCCGCTACAATGAGCAGTTCTTC.

The table lists this clone with a count of one. The J gene is TRBJ1-2, the V gene TRBV28; D unclear. Trimming cost V 6 bases and J 8 bases, with 16 bases left between them. CDR3 length: 13 amino acids. CDR1 and CDR2 (germline): MDHEN, SYDVKM. CDR3 sequence: CASRGIRYWGYTF. As DNA, the CDR3 is TGTGCCAGCAGGGGGATTCGGTATTGGGGCTACACCTTC.

V is TRBV19 and J is TRBJ1-5; D not resolved. This CDR3 has 12 residues. Trimming pared 8 bases from V and 2 bases from J, leaving 7 bases between. Germline CDR1 reads LNHDA; CDR2 reads SQIVND (reference sequence). For the CDR3, the DNA is TGTGCCAGTCGTGGGGGCAATCAGCCCCAGCATTTT. Translated: CASRGGNQPQHF.

This clone was seen a few times. The gene calls are TRBV5-1 and TRBJ1-6; no definite D call. CDR3 length equals 13 residues. The V gene's germline CDR1 is SGHRS and CDR2 YFSETQ. Trimming removed 3 bases at V and 14 bases at J, with 15 bases between. As DNA, the CDR3 is TGCGCCAGCAGCTCGGACGGGCTAGGGTCCCTCCACTTT. Residues: CASSSDGLGSLHF.

The rearrangement uses TRBV6-5 and TRBJ1-5; tentative D call: TRBD1 (5 bases). CDR1 is MNHEY, CDR2 SVGAGI, per germline. V dropped 5 bases and J dropped 0 bases, with 11 bases sitting between them. This CDR3 is built from 15 residues. CDR3 amino acids: CASSTTRGSNQPQHF. The CDR3 nucleotides are TGTGCCAGCAGTACTACGAGGGGTAGCAATCAGCCCCAGCATTTT.

The chain uses TRBV6-5 and TRBJ2-1; a weak D match, TRBD2 (6 bases). The CDR3 totals 12 residues. Between the trimmed V and J ends, which lost 5 bases and 7 bases, there was a span of 9 bases. The germline V gene encodes CDR1 MNHEY and CDR2 SVGAGI. CDR3 loop: CASSPGTNEQFF. The CDR3 bases are TGTGCCAGCAGTCCGGGGACTAATGAGCAGTTCTTC.

The rearrangement joins TRBV13 to TRBJ1-3; D remains ambiguous. The CDR3 contains 14 residues. Germline V gene data show CDR1 as PRHDT and CDR2 as FYEKMQ (reference sequence). Trimming removed 2 bases at V and 2 bases at J, with 7 bases between. CDR3 residues: CASSLWGTGNTIYF. CDR3 nucleotide sequence: TGTGCCAGCAGCTTATGGGGAACTGGAAACACCATATATTTT.

The chain uses TRBV19 and TRBJ1-5, with D possibly TRBD1 on 6 matching bases. Deletions cut 4 bases from V and 2 bases from J, with 15 bases between. The CDR3 loop spans 16 amino acids. CDR1 is LNHDA and CDR2 is SQIVND in the germline V gene (reference sequence). This chain's CDR3 is CASSTRYGGGNQPQHF. The DNA of the CDR3 is TGTGCCAGTAGTACTCGGTATGGGGGCGGCAATCAGCCCCAGCATTTT.

This clone was observed a few times. V gene TRBV5-1 combines with J gene TRBJ1-4; D not certain. Germline lookup yields CDR1 SGHRS and CDR2 YFSETQ. V was trimmed by 0 bases and J by 4 bases, leaving 10 bases between them. This CDR3 comprises 15 residues. As DNA, the CDR3 is TGCGCCAGCAGCTTGGAGGCAGGTTTTAATGAAAAACTGTTTTTT. Protein product: CASSLEAGFNEKLFF.

This clone came up once. The rearrangement links TRBV11-2 to TRBJ2-1; 8 nucleotides align to TRBD2. Unmatched junction bases numbered 13, after V lost 0 bases and J lost 9 bases. Germline V lookup: CDR1 SGHAT, CDR2 FQNNGV. This CDR3 is built from 17 residues. The CDR3 sequence: CASSLDSGTRDLGEQFF. CDR3 in DNA: TGTGCCAGCAGCTTAGATTCCGGGACTAGGGATCTGGGTGAGCAGTTCTTC.

This chain uses TRBV5-4 with TRBJ1-6, with 7 positions matching TRBD1. Trimming removed 1 base from V and 8 bases from J; junction bases left unmatched: 6. This CDR3 has 15 amino acids. Germline V gene data show CDR1 as SGHNT and CDR2 as YYREEE (reference sequence). The CDR3, as DNA: TGTGCCAGCAGCTTGTATGTGCAGGGGGATTCACCCCTCCACTTT. Encoded protein: CASSLYVQGDSPLHF.

The genes are TRBV6-1 and TRBJ2-3; D not resolved. Per the germline V gene, CDR1 is MNHNS and CDR2 is SASEGT. This CDR3 spans 12 amino acids. The V end lost 2 bases, the J end lost 9 bases, and 9 bases lay between the germline ends. DNA for the CDR3: TGTGCCAGCAGTGAATTCGCAGGAACGCAGTATTTT. This encodes CASSEFAGTQYF.

The rearrangement uses TRBV5-5 and TRBJ2-1; D uncertain. Germline V gene data show CDR1 as SGHKS and CDR2 as YYEKEE (reference sequence). Trimming cost V 0 bases and J 6 bases, with 7 bases left between them. This CDR3 has 13 amino acids. CDR3 residues: CASSLDPPNEQFF. The CDR3 DNA is TGTGCCAGCAGCTTGGACCCTCCCAATGAGCAGTTCTTC.

This clone was counted once. This chain uses TRBV23-1 with TRBJ2-6, with no clear D. TRBV23-1 is an open reading frame, and its role is uncertain. This CDR3 is built from 15 residues. Trimming left V 2 bases short and J 0 bases short, with 5 bases between. The chain's CDR3 is CASSQTSSGANVLTF. CDR3 sequence (DNA): TGCGCCAGCAGTCAAACGAGCTCTGGGGCCAACGTCCTGACTTTC.